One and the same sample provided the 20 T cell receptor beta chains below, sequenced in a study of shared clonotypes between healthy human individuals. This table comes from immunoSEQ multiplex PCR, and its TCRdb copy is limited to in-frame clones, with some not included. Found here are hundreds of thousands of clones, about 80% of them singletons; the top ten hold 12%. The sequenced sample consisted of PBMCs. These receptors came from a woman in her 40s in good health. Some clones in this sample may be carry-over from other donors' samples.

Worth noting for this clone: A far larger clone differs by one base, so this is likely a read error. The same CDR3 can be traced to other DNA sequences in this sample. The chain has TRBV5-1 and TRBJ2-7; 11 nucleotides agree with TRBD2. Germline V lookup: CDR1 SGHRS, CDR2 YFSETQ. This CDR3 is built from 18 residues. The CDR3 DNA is TGCGCCAGCAGCTTGGTGGCTAGCGGGAGGACCACTCCTTACGAGCAGTATTTC. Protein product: CASSLVASGRTTPYEQYF.

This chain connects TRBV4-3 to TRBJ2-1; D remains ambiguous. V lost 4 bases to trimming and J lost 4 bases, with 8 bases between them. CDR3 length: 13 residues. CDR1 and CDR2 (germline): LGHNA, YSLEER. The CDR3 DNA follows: TGCGCCAGCAGCCCCGACACATACAATGAGCAGTTCTTC. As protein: CASSPDTYNEQFF.

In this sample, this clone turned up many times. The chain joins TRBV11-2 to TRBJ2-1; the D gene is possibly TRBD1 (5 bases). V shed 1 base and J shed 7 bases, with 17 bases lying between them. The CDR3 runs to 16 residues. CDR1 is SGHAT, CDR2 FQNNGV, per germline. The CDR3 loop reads CASSLVISAGSNEQFF. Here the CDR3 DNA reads TGTGCCAGCAGCTTAGTAATATCGGCAGGGTCGAATGAGCAGTTCTTC.

The CDR3 nucleotides read TGTGCCAGCAGTTACCCGACTAGCGGGTTCCAAGAGACCCAGTACTTC. This gives the protein CASSYPTSGFQETQYF. This chain joins TRBV5-4 and TRBJ2-5, with TRBD2 identical over 10 bases. V lost 5 bases to trimming and J lost 1 base; unmatched junction nucleotides: 8. Germline CDR1 is SGHNT and CDR2 is YYREEE (reference sequence). The CDR3 spans 16 residues.

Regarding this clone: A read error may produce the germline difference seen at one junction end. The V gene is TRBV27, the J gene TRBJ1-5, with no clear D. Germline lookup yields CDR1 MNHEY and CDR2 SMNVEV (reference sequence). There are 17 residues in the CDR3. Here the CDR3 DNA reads TGTGCCAGCGGTAACGGGAGGACTGTTTTGAGCAGTCAGCCCCAGCATTTT. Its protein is CASGNGRTVLSSQPQHF.

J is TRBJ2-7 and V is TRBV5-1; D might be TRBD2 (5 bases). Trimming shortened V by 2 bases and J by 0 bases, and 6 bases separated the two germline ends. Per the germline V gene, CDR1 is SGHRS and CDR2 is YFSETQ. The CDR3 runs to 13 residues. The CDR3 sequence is CASSFGDSYEQYF. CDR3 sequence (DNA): TGCGCCAGCAGCTTCGGGGACTCCTACGAGCAGTACTTC.

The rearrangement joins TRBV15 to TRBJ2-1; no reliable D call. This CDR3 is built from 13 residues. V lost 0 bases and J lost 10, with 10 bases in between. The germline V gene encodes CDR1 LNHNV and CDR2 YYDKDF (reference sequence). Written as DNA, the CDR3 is TGTGCCACCAGCAGAGATCGGGCGGTAGAGCAGTTCTTC. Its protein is CATSRDRAVEQFF. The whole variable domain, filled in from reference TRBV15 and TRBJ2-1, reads DAMVIQNPRYQVTQFGKPVTLSCSQTLNHNVMYWYQQKSSQAPKLLFHYYDKDFNNEADTPDNFQSRRPNTSFCFLDIRSPGLGDTAMYLCATSRDRAVEQFFGPGTRLTVL.

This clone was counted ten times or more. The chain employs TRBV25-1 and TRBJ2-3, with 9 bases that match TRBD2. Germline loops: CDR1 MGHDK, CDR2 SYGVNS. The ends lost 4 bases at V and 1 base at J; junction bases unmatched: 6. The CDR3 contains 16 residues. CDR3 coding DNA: TGTGCCAGCAGTGCCCGACTAGCGGCCCGCACAGATACGCAGTATTTT. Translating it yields CASSARLAARTDTQYF.

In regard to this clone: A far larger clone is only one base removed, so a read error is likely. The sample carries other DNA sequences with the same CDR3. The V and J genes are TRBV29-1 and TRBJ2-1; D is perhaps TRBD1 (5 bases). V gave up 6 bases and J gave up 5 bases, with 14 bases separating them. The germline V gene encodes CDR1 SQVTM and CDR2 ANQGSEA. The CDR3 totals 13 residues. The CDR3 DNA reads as TGCAGCGTCGCTGTTACAGGTAACAATGAGCAGTTCTTC. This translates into CSVAVTGNNEQFF.

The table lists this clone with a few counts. CDR3 loop: CAKISTDTQYF. The CDR3 DNA sequence: TGTGCCAAAATCTCCACAGATACGCAGTATTTT. The chain is built from TRBV2 and TRBJ2-3; D ambiguous. The CDR3 extends over 11 amino acids. Germline lookup yields CDR1 SNHLY and CDR2 FYNNEI. The V end lost 10 bases, the J end lost 2 bases, and 7 bases lay between the germline ends.

Written as DNA, the CDR3 is TGTGCCAGCAGCGTGACAACGAACACCGGGGAGCTGTTTTTT. Its protein is CASSVTTNTGELFF. The V call is TRBV9, the J call TRBJ2-2; the D is unclear. Trimming pared 2 bases from V and 0 bases from J, leaving 5 bases between. CDR3 length equals 14 residues. Germline-derived CDR1 and CDR2 are SGDLS and YYNGEE.

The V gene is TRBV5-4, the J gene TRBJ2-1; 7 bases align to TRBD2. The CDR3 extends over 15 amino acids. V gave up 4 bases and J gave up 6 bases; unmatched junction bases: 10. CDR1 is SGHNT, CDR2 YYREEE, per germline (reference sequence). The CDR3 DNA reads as TGTGCCAGCAGCAAACGGGAGGAGGGATCCAATGAGCAGTTCTTC. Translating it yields CASSKREEGSNEQFF.

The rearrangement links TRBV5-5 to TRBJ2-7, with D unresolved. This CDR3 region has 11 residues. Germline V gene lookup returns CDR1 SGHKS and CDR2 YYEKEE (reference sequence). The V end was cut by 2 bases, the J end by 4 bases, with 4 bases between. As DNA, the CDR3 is TGTGCCAGCAGCTTTGGGTACGAGCAGTACTTC. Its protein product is CASSFGYEQYF.

The CDR3 sequence is CAIKGLSGYTF. For the CDR3, the DNA is TGTGCCATCAAGGGGTTGAGTGGCTACACCTTC. The gene calls are TRBV10-3 and TRBJ1-2, with D perhaps matching TRBD1 (5 bases). Trimming took 7 bases from V and 7 from J, leaving 10 bases between them. CDR1 is ENHRY and CDR2 is SYGVKD in the germline V gene. The CDR3 is made up of 11 amino acids.

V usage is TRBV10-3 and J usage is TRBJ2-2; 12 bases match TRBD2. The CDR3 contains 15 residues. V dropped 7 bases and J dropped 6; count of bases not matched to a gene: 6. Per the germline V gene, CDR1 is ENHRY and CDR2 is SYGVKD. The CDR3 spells CAIMVLAGGAGELFF. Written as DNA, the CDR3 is TGTGCCATCATGGTTCTAGCGGGAGGGGCCGGGGAGCTGTTTTTT.

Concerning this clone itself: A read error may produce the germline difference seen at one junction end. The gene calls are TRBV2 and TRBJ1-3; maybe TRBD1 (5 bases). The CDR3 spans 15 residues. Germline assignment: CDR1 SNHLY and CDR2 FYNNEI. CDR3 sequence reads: CASIEQVLSGNTIYF. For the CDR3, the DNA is TGTGCCAGCATTGAACAGGTGCTCTCTGGAAACACCATATATTTT.

CDR3 coding DNA: TGTGCCAGCAGTGTCCAACGCAATCAGCCCCAGCATTTT. Amino acid sequence: CASSVQRNQPQHF. The chain is built from TRBV6-1 and TRBJ1-5; D unresolved. Trimming pared 4 bases from V and 2 bases from J, leaving 6 bases between. Germline assignment: CDR1 MNHNS and CDR2 SASEGT. This CDR3 has 13 residues.

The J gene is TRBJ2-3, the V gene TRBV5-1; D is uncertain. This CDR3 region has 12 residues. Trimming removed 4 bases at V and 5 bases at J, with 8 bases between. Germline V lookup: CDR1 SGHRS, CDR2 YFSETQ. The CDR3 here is CASSRVGDTQYF. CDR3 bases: TGCGCCAGCAGCCGAGTCGGAGATACGCAGTATTTT.

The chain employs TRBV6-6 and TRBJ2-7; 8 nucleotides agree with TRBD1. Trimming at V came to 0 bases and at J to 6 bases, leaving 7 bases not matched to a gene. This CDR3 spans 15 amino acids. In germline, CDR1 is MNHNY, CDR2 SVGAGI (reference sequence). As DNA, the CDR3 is TGTGCCAGCAGTTACTCGCCGACAGGGGCCGGCGAGCAGTACTTC. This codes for CASSYSPTGAGEQYF.

The CDR3 nucleotides are TGTGCCAGCAGCGTAGTTCCAGGCGGGAGGGTTACCGGGGAGCTGTTTTTT. Protein product: CASSVVPGGRVTGELFF. The V gene is TRBV9, the J gene TRBJ2-2; TRBD2 aligns across 9 bases. Germline assignment: CDR1 SGDLS and CDR2 YYNGEE. J lost 5 bases, V lost 0 bases, and 8 bases had no gene match. The CDR3 sequence is 17 residues long.